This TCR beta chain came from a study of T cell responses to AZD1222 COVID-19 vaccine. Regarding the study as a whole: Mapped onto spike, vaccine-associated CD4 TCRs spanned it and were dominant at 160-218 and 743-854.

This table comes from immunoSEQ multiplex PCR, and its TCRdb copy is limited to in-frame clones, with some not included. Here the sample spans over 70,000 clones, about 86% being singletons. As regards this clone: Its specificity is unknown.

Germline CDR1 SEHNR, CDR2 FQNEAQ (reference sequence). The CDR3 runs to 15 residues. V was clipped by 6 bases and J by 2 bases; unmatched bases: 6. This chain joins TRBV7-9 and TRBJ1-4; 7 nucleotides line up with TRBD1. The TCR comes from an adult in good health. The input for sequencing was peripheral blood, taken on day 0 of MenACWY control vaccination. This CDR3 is CASSPFRGTNEKLFF. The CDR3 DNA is TGTGCCAGCAGTCCTTTCAGGGGGACTAATGAAAAACTGTTTTTT.